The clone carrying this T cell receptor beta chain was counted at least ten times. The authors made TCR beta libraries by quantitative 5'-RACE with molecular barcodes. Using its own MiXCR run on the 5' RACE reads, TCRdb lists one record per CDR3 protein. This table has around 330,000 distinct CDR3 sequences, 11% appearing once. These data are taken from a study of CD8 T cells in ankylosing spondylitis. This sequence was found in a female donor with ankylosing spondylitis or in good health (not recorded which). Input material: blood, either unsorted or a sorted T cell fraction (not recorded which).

DNA for the CDR3: TGTGCCAGCAGCCACCGGGACACCGAATATGGCTACACCTTC. As protein: CASSHRDTEYGYTF. The chain couples TRBV7-6 to TRBJ1-2, with a tentative D call TRBD1 (6 bases). The CDR3 length is 14 residues. Trimming left V 5 bases short and J 5 bases short, with 15 bases between. The germline gives CDR1 SGHVS, CDR2 FNYEAQ.